The sequence of this T cell receptor beta chain was determined in a study of T cells in Graves' hyperthyroidism and ophthalmopathy. General study points: The model made its ophthalmopathy prediction, and onset followed a median roughly six months later.

Concerning this clonotype itself: What it binds is unknown.

The CDR3 has 16 amino acids. The trim removed 2 bases at V and 2 bases at J, leaving 5 bases unmatched. Per the germline V gene, CDR1 is MNHEY and CDR2 is SMNVEV (reference sequence). The investigators amplified TCR beta CDR3 regions from RNA transcripts. A first-round RT-PCR of the TCR CDR3 used the HTBI primer set. TCRdb called the multiplex PCR reads again in MiXCR, with one record for every CDR3 protein. The table lists a few hundred thousand distinct CDR3 sequences, 15% to 19% of them singletons, with around 6.6% in the top ten. The origin of this receptor is a woman aged 25 to 39 with Graves' hyperthyroidism. The rearrangement joins TRBV27 to TRBJ2-7; 11 bases map to TRBD2. The sequencing input was blood. DNA for the CDR3: TGTGCCAGCAGTTTAACCGGGACTAGCGGAGCCTACGAGCAGTACTTC. The encoded protein is CASSLTGTSGAYEQYF.